Following are 21 T cell receptor beta chains from one sample sequenced in a study of cytomegalovirus exposure and HLA in healthy donors. The PCR had 60 Vbeta and 13 Jbeta primers. Using immunoSEQ multiplex PCR, the repertoire was profiled, and TCRdb retains in-frame clones only, with some absent. The table records about 150,000 clones, 70% to 85% of them present only once. What was sequenced was PBMCs. The receptors were sampled from a man between 40 and 49 years old in good health and CMV-seronegative.

The rearrangement uses TRBV4-1 and TRBJ2-1; weak D call: TRBD2 (6 bases). V was cut by 3 bases and J by 9 bases, with 6 bases left in between. The CDR3 is 11 amino acids. CDR1 MGHRA and CDR2 YSYEKL come from the germline V gene. CDR3 sequence reads: CASSQGGEQFF. The DNA of the CDR3 is TGCGCCAGCAGCCAGGGAGGTGAGCAGTTCTTC.

This clone was seen a single time. The chain links TRBV28 to TRBJ2-3; 12 nucleotides line up with TRBD2. CDR1 and CDR2 (germline): MDHEN, SYDVKM. The CDR3 spans 19 residues. V lost 8 bases to trimming and J lost 4 bases; unmatched junction nucleotides: 19. CDR3 sequence reads: CASDWGPSGGAPRADTQYF. For the CDR3, the DNA is TGTGCCAGCGACTGGGGGCCTAGCGGGGGGGCCCCAAGGGCAGATACGCAGTATTTT.

Worth noting for this clone: Other DNA sequences of this sample code for an identical CDR3. The genes are TRBV19 and TRBJ1-5; D gene uncertain. The CDR3 has 14 amino acids. Germline V gene lookup returns CDR1 LNHDA and CDR2 SQIVND (reference sequence). V was pared by 3 bases and J by 0 bases, with 6 bases between. The CDR3 here is CASSIAVSNQPQHF. CDR3 nucleotides: TGTGCCAGTAGTATTGCAGTTAGCAATCAGCCCCAGCATTTT.

The chain recombines TRBV19 with TRBJ1-1; D remains unclear. The V gene lost 3 bases and the J gene lost 4 bases, with 9 bases spanning the gap. CDR3 length equals 13 residues. Germline CDR1 reads LNHDA; CDR2 reads SQIVND (reference sequence). CDR3 DNA: TGTGCCAGTAGTATCTCGGGAAGCACTGAAGCTTTCTTT. The encoded protein is CASSISGSTEAFF.

This clone was seen a handful of times. The genes are TRBV5-1 and TRBJ2-7; D might be TRBD2 (7 bases). Trimming took 3 bases from V and 2 from J, leaving 15 bases between them. Germline V gene data show CDR1 as SGHRS and CDR2 as YFSETQ. CDR3 length: 15 amino acids. This CDR3 is CASSSEAGAAYEQYF. In DNA, the CDR3 is TGCGCCAGCAGCTCGGAGGCGGGGGCAGCCTACGAGCAGTACTTC.

The V gene is TRBV19, the J gene TRBJ2-7, with 9 bases that match TRBD1. The CDR3 covers 13 residues. Per the germline V gene, CDR1 is LNHDA and CDR2 is SQIVND (reference sequence). J was trimmed by 6 bases and V by 9 bases; bases with no gene match: 9. DNA for the CDR3: TGTGCCAGCCGGGACAGGGTAGTAGGCGAGCAGTACTTC. As protein: CASRDRVVGEQYF.

The table lists this clone with a few counts. This chain connects TRBV29-1 to TRBJ2-7; 7 nucleotides agree with TRBD2. V shed 2 bases, J shed 3 bases, and the junction held 7 bases outside the gene matches. CDR1 is SQVTM and CDR2 is ANQGSEA in the germline V gene. This CDR3 spans 14 amino acids. CDR3 amino acids: CSVETGAGDYEQYF. CDR3 coding DNA: TGCAGCGTTGAAACTGGGGCGGGGGACTACGAGCAGTACTTC.

The chain uses TRBV7-9 and TRBJ2-4; TRBD2 might be the D (5 bases). V lost 3 bases and J 1 base, leaving 7 bases between the germline ends. This CDR3 comprises 14 residues. The germline gives CDR1 SEHNR, CDR2 FQNEAQ (reference sequence). The chain's CDR3 is CASSLSGAKNIQYF. CDR3 in DNA: TGTGCCAGCAGCTTGTCGGGGGCCAAAAACATTCAGTACTTC.

This clone has just a few counts. This clone may be a read error of a much larger clone one base away. Other DNA variants within this sample encode the same CDR3. The gene calls are TRBV4-1 and TRBJ2-2, with 7 bases fitting TRBD1. V shed 0 bases and J 6 bases; nucleotides not matched to a gene: 4. From germline, CDR1 is MGHRA and CDR2 YSYEKL. CDR3 size: 15 residues. Written as DNA, the CDR3 is TGCGCCAGCAGCCAAGACGAGGGGGCGGCCGGGGAGCTGTTTTTT. Its translation is CASSQDEGAAGELFF.

In this sample, this clone turned up a few times. The chain carries TRBV5-6 and TRBJ2-7, with D possibly being TRBD2 (6 bases). The CDR3 has 15 residues. Trimming took 0 bases from V and 3 from J, leaving 13 bases between them. Germline loops: CDR1 SGHDT, CDR2 YYEEEE. The CDR3 protein is CASSLGPGDGYEQYF. The DNA for the CDR3 is TGTGCCAGCAGCTTGGGTCCGGGGGACGGCTACGAGCAGTACTTC.

DNA of the CDR3: TGCGCCAGCAGCTTCGAGGGAGACTATGGCTACACCTTC. This sequence encodes CASSFEGDYGYTF. This chain joins TRBV5-1 and TRBJ1-2; no definite D call. The CDR3 loop spans 13 amino acids. Germline loops: CDR1 SGHRS, CDR2 YFSETQ. Trimming took off 2 bases at V and 3 bases at J, with 8 bases between the two ends.

CDR3 amino acids: CASSLSLRNSYNEQFF. The CDR3, as DNA: TGTGCCAGCAGTCTTAGTTTGCGGAACTCCTACAATGAGCAGTTCTTC. The chain employs TRBV7-2 and TRBJ2-1; D uncertain. This CDR3 has 16 residues. From germline, CDR1 is SGHTA and CDR2 FQGNSA. V lost 6 bases and J lost 0, with 15 bases in between.

The chain employs TRBV7-9 and TRBJ2-7, with TRBD1 identical over 7 bases. The CDR3 is made up of 16 amino acids. CDR1 and CDR2 (germline): SEHNR, FQNEAQ (reference sequence). Trimming cost V 2 bases and J 3 bases; bases outside gene matches: 10. The CDR3 DNA reads as TGTGCCAGCAGCTTATTTATTGACAGGGCCGACTACGAGCAGTACTTC. This translates into CASSLFIDRADYEQYF.

The chain links TRBV9 to TRBJ2-5; D is unclear. The CDR3 has 15 amino acids. The V end lost 5 bases, the J end lost 1 base, and 15 bases lay between the germline ends. Germline CDR1 is SGDLS and CDR2 is YYNGEE. The CDR3 DNA reads TGTGCCAGCAGTGAAACTTTCAGGTTCCAAGAGACCCAGTACTTC. Residues: CASSETFRFQETQYF.

The chain combines TRBV10-3 with TRBJ2-5; maybe TRBD1 (6 bases). Germline CDR1 is ENHRY and CDR2 is SYGVKD. The V end was cut by 7 bases, the J end by 1 base, with 16 bases between. The CDR3 has 15 residues. CDR3 loop: CAINPSRDTQETQYF. The CDR3 nucleotides are TGTGCCATCAACCCTTCCCGGGACACCCAAGAGACCCAGTACTTC.

The rearrangement links TRBV5-1 to TRBJ2-1; D possibly corresponds to TRBD1 (7 bases). The germline CDR1 and CDR2 sequences are SGHRS and YFSETQ. The V gene lost 4 bases and the J gene lost 3 bases, with 11 bases spanning the gap. This CDR3 comprises 14 residues. CDR3 amino acids: CASSQGGNYNEQFF. The CDR3 bases are TGCGCCAGCAGCCAGGGGGGAAACTACAATGAGCAGTTCTTC. The full variable domain, its missing parts supplied by reference TRBV5-1 and TRBJ2-1, is KAGVTQTPRYLIKTRGQQVTLSCSPISGHRSVSWYQQTPGQGLQFLFEYFSETQRNKGNFPGRFSGRQFSNSRSEMNVSTLELGDSALYLCASSQGGNYNEQFFGPGTRLTVL.

The CDR3 protein is CASSPSDRPYNTEAFF. As DNA, the CDR3 is TGTGCCAGCAGTCCCTCAGACAGGCCTTACAACACTGAAGCTTTCTTT. V and J are TRBV7-9 and TRBJ1-1; possible D gene TRBD1, 6 bases. Trimming removed 6 bases at V and 2 bases at J, with 19 bases between. The CDR3 has 16 residues. CDR1 and CDR2 (germline): SEHNR, FQNEAQ (reference sequence).

The chain couples TRBV27 to TRBJ1-5, with 8 bases lining up with TRBD1. The germline V gene encodes CDR1 MNHEY and CDR2 SMNVEV (reference sequence). The CDR3 spans 16 residues. The trim removed 0 bases at V and 6 bases at J, leaving 7 bases unmatched. CDR3 loop: CASSLSVFDRGQPQHF. The CDR3 DNA reads as TGTGCCAGCAGTTTATCGGTGTTTGACAGGGGTCAGCCCCAGCATTTT.

A few counts support this clone. This chain connects TRBV7-9 to TRBJ2-7, with 8 positions matching TRBD1. Germline CDR1 is SEHNR and CDR2 is FQNEAQ (reference sequence). The CDR3 consists of 14 residues. V lost 5 bases to trimming and J lost 4 bases; unmatched junction nucleotides: 7. In nucleotides, the CDR3 is TGTGCCAGCAGCGCAGGACAGGGACCTTACGAGCAGTACTTC. Translated: CASSAGQGPYEQYF.

J is TRBJ2-1 and V is TRBV6-6; 7 nucleotides agree with TRBD2. The J segment lost 7 bases and the V segment lost 11 bases, leaving 14 bases of the junction unmatched. Per germline, CDR1 MNHNY and CDR2 SVGAGI (reference sequence). The CDR3 loop spans 14 amino acids. The CDR3 loop reads CASTWGGGGNEQFF. The CDR3, as DNA: TGTGCCTCTACCTGGGGTGGGGGGGGGAATGAGCAGTTCTTC.

This clone was detected a few times. The genes are TRBV28 and TRBJ1-1, with 8 bases identical to TRBD1. V shed 3 bases, J shed 0 bases, and the junction held 12 bases outside the gene matches. This CDR3 contains 18 residues. CDR1 and CDR2 (germline): MDHEN, SYDVKM. This CDR3 reads CASSFFTSGGLMNTEAFF. DNA for the CDR3: TGTGCCAGCAGTTTTTTTACTTCAGGGGGCCTCATGAACACTGAAGCTTTCTTT.